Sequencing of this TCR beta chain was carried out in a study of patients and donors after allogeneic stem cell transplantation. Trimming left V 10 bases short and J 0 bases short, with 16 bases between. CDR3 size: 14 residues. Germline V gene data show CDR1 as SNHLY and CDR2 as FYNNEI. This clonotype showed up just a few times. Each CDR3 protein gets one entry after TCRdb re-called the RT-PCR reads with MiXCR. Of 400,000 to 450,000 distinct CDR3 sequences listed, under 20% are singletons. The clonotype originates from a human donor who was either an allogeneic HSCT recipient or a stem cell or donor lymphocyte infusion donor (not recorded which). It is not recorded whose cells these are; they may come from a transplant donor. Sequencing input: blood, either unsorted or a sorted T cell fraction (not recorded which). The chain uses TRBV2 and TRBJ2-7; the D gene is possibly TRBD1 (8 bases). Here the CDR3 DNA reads TGTGCCACTTCCCACAGGGGGGGCTCCTACGAGCAGTACTTC. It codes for CATSHRGGSYEQYF.